This T cell receptor (beta chain) was recovered during a study of vaccination effects on CD4 cells after COVID-19. Study summary: Two doses of either BNT162b2 or mRNA-1273 were given to each participant. Study findings and constraints: Clones of infection and vaccine origin contracted markedly late after vaccination.

This clone has a handful of counts. Its matching antigen is unknown. Ahead of sequencing, the ViraFEST assay grew antigen-specific CD4+ T cells using viral peptide pools. Subsequent to approximately 9 days of culture, CD4+ T cells were isolated. None of these healthy vaccinees had been infected with SARS-CoV-2 before vaccination. Fresh IL-2-containing medium replaced half the medium on days 3 and 7. There are 15 residues in the CDR3. Trimming left V 1 base short and J 0 bases short, with 10 bases between. In germline, CDR1 is SGHVS, CDR2 FQNEAQ. Clones were sequenced by immunoSEQ multiplex PCR, and TCRdb holds only the in-frame ones, with some missing. The data hold roughly 67,000 clones, with over 70% observed a single time.

The chain joins TRBV7-8 to TRBJ2-7; D is ambiguous. The source was CD4+ T cells from PBMCs cultured with SARS-CoV-2 spike peptides, collected before COVID-19 vaccination. This TCR came from a human donor who received a COVID-19 vaccine. The CDR3 loop is CASSLVAQSSYEQYV. The CDR3 nucleotides are TGTGCCAGCAGCTTAGTGGCGCAGAGCTCCTACGAGCAGTACGTC.